This T cell receptor (beta chain) was sequenced in a study of identifying expanded T cells in peripheral blood. V was shortened by 2 bases and J by 7 bases, with 15 bases between the two germline ends. Germline CDR1 reads SGHRS; CDR2 reads YFSETQ. The CDR3 consists of 14 residues. Repertoires were generated with immunoSEQ multiplex PCR, while TCRdb's copy carries only in-frame clones and drops some. The profile shows 100,000 to 150,000 clones, roughly 90% of them singletons. This clone occurred once. The specimen was blood. The chain has TRBV5-1 and TRBJ1-1; D possibly corresponds to TRBD1 (5 bases). The source of this sequence is a person aged 18 to 69 in good health. The DNA for the CDR3 is TGCGCCAGCAGCTTAGTCGGAGGGGAAGTTGAAGCTTTCTTT. Amino acid sequence: CASSLVGGEVEAFF.